Detailed here is one T cell receptor (beta chain). This sample is drawn from a study of chemoradiotherapy in HPV16-positive cancers. Study details: Functional T-cell assays on two HPV16-positive patients' cells defined candidate HPV-specific clones and common TCR motifs.

Repeated repertoire sampling spanned the course of chemoradiotherapy. Sequencing used immunoSEQ multiplex PCR; TCRdb keeps in-frame clones, though not all of them. The sample consists of about 300 clones, roughly 87% of them appearing once. The germline CDR1 and CDR2 sequences are GTSNPN and SVGIG (reference sequence). This CDR3 has 12 residues. V was trimmed by 2 bases and J by 6 bases, leaving 9 bases between them. This clonotype was sampled from a human donor with HPV-associated anogenital cancer. Sequenced here: tumor tissue, sampled from a patient who underwent chemoradiotherapy. The rearrangement links TRBV30 to TRBJ2-3, with TRBD2 as a possible D gene (5 bases). The CDR3 is CAWSRRRDTQYF. DNA of the CDR3: TGTGCCTGGAGTCGGCGGAGGGATACGCAGTATTTT.